This T cell receptor (beta chain) is drawn from a study of OX40 agonist ivuxolimab in advanced cancers. Study context: Patients took ivuxolimab, an agonistic anti-OX40 (CD134) antibody. Two patients with cutaneous melanoma and one with hepatocellular carcinoma, three in total, showed partial responses. Study-wide findings and caveats: Among expanded peripheral T cells, antigen specificity went undetermined. Compared with CD4+, CD8+ T cells on average had more expanded clones.

Generated by immunoSEQ multiplex PCR, the TCRdb table keeps only in-frame clones and is missing some. This table has under 75,000 clones, 65% to 90% appearing once. Comments on this clone: The antigen remains unidentified.

The CDR3 loop spans 13 amino acids. V lost 2 bases and J 6 bases, leaving 9 bases between the germline ends. Germline assignment: CDR1 SGHRS and CDR2 YFSETQ. Specimen: CD4+ or CD8+ T cells sorted from blood, collected in a trial of the OX40 agonist ivuxolimab. The source is an adult with an advanced solid tumor such as melanoma, head and neck, liver or kidney cancer. This chain uses TRBV5-1 with TRBJ2-1; possible D gene TRBD2, 5 bases. The CDR3 nucleotides are TGCGCCAGCAGCTTACTAGATGGCAATGAGCAGTTCTTC. Amino acids: CASSLLDGNEQFF.